This TCR beta chain is from a study of beta chain features in type 1 diabetes. Notes on this clone: Its target is not known.

The study reverse transcribed the entire isolated RNA, so it sequenced expressed TCRB transcripts. TCRdb's table, derived via immunoSEQ multiplex PCR, lists solely in-frame clones and lacks some. There are over 600,000 clones in the sample; 9.5% to 15% occur only once, and roughly 0.12% lies in the top ten. Broader study findings: For Type 1 diabetes patients, all four CD4+ subsets carried TCRB CDR3s that were moderately but significantly shorter.

V lost 5 bases, J lost 7 bases, and 11 bases stayed unmatched. The CDR3 length is 15 residues. The germline V gene encodes CDR1 SGHTA and CDR2 FQGNSA. Source material: naive CD4+ T cells from blood. The chain recombines TRBV7-2 with TRBJ2-1, with TRBD2 identical over 7 bases. The origin of this receptor is a man aged 25 to 40 with type 1 diabetes. DNA for the CDR3: TGTGCCAGCAGCGAGGGAACTAGCGCGCTTAATGAGCAGTTCTTC. Its protein is CASSEGTSALNEQFF.